Following are 27 T cell receptor beta chains from one sample sequenced in a study of long-term antiretroviral therapy in people with HIV. An immunoSEQ assay, version v3.0, was performed at survey level. Profiled with immunoSEQ multiplex PCR; TCRdb holds only in-frame clones, not every one. The sample carries tens of thousands of clones, approximately 85% recorded once. The sequences come from unsorted PBMCs, collected just over 2.7 years before starting antiretroviral therapy. The source of these receptors is a woman aged 25 to 39 with HIV.

This chain links TRBV10-3 with TRBJ1-1, with unresolved D. This CDR3 comprises 16 residues. Trimming stripped 1 base from V and 10 bases from J, with 22 bases between. Germline values: CDR1 ENHRY, CDR2 SYGVKD. In DNA form, the CDR3 reads TGTGCCATCAGTGAGTGGTTCTGGGATAGCGCTGTGGTAGCTTTCTTT. This gives the protein CAISEWFWDSAVVAFF.

The genes are TRBV5-6 and TRBJ2-1; D gene unclear. The V gene's germline CDR1 is SGHDT and CDR2 YYEEEE. The ends were cut back, 4 bases at V and 0 bases at J, with 11 bases in the middle. CDR3 length equals 15 residues. In DNA form, the CDR3 reads TGTGCCAGCAGCAGTCTACGACCCTCCTACAATGAGCAGTTCTTC. Its protein product is CASSSLRPSYNEQFF.

In this sample, this clone turned up a few times. V usage is TRBV27 and J usage is TRBJ2-5; TRBD1 is a possible D gene (6 bases). Deletions cut 0 bases from V and 2 bases from J, with 13 bases between. The V gene's germline CDR1 is MNHEY and CDR2 SMNVEV (reference sequence). The CDR3 covers 16 residues. CDR3 in DNA: TGTGCCAGCAGTTTATCGATAGGCCAGGGGCAAGAGACCCAGTACTTC. The encoded protein is CASSLSIGQGQETQYF.

This sequence joins TRBV19 and TRBJ2-1, with TRBD2 matching 9 bases. CDR1 and CDR2 from the germline V gene are LNHDA and SQIVND (reference sequence). The CDR3 consists of 14 residues. CDR3 loop: CASGSGGIDNEQFF. The DNA for the CDR3 is TGTGCTAGTGGAAGCGGGGGGATTGATAATGAGCAGTTCTTC.

V is TRBV13 and J is TRBJ2-4; no firm D call. Trimming pared 1 base from V and 0 bases from J, leaving 7 bases between. The CDR3 is 15 amino acids. Germline loops: CDR1 PRHDT, CDR2 FYEKMQ (reference sequence). Here the CDR3 DNA reads TGTGCCAGCAGCTTAGCGGGCTCAGCCAAAAACATTCAGTACTTC. It translates to CASSLAGSAKNIQYF.

This clone was seen only a few times. The chain carries TRBV6-4 and TRBJ2-6; D not certain. The CDR3 is 14 residues long. CDR1 and CDR2 from the germline V gene are MRHNA and SNTAGT. The V gene lost 3 bases and the J gene lost 0 bases, with 3 bases spanning the gap. The CDR3 loop is CASSETSGANVLTF. CDR3 nucleotides: TGTGCCAGCAGTGAGACCTCTGGGGCCAACGTCCTGACTTTC.

The chain joins TRBV30 to TRBJ2-1; D remains ambiguous. There are 13 residues in the CDR3. Trimming removed 0 bases from V and 12 bases from J, with 15 bases in between. CDR1 is GTSNPN and CDR2 is SVGIG in the germline V gene (reference sequence). This chain's CDR3 is CAWSVSLGWGQFF. CDR3 coding DNA: TGTGCCTGGAGTGTGAGTCTCGGGTGGGGGCAGTTCTTC.

This sequence joins TRBV6-5 and TRBJ1-1, with TRBD1 identical over 10 bases. V lost 6 bases and J lost 5; bases outside the gene matches: 6. CDR1 MNHEY and CDR2 SVGAGI come from the germline V gene. This CDR3 has 14 amino acids. The CDR3 loop is CASRQGQGRTEAFF. The CDR3 DNA is TGTGCCAGCAGACAGGGACAGGGGCGGACTGAAGCTTTCTTT.

The chain links TRBV6-4 to TRBJ2-1, with 8 bases lining up with TRBD2. V lost 3 bases to trimming and J lost 2 bases; unmatched junction nucleotides: 3. The CDR3 runs to 15 residues. In germline, CDR1 is MRHNA, CDR2 SNTAGT. The CDR3 region is CASSEDGGAYNEQFF. The CDR3 DNA reads TGTGCCAGCAGTGAGGACGGGGGGGCCTACAATGAGCAGTTCTTC.

In its sample, this clone was seen once. J is TRBJ2-1 and V is TRBV6-4; 7 positions match TRBD2. J lost 0 bases, V lost 5 bases, and 10 bases had no gene match. CDR3 length: 17 residues. Germline CDR1 reads MRHNA; CDR2 reads SNTAGT. CDR3 in DNA: TGTGCCAGCAGTTCCTTTGGGGGGGAGAGCTCCTACAATGAGCAGTTCTTC. This translates into CASSSFGGESSYNEQFF.

The rearrangement links TRBV5-4 to TRBJ1-2; 7 positions match TRBD1. V shed 4 bases, J shed 6 bases, and the junction held 9 bases outside the gene matches. The germline CDR1 and CDR2 sequences are SGHNT and YYREEE (reference sequence). The CDR3 length is 14 residues. The CDR3 DNA sequence: TGTGCCAGCAGCGAAAGGACAGGTCCTCATGGCTACACCTTC. Translation gives CASSERTGPHGYTF.

The V call is TRBV2, the J call TRBJ2-1; D might be TRBD1 (6 bases). CDR3 length: 12 residues. Trimming shortened V by 8 bases and J by 2 bases, and 7 bases separated the two germline ends. Germline V gene sequence: CDR1 SNHLY, CDR2 FYNNEI. CDR3 DNA sequence: TGTGCCAGCGGGGACACCTACAATGAGCAGTTCTTC. It is translated as CASGDTYNEQFF.

The chain is built from TRBV27 and TRBJ2-7, with 12 bases lining up with TRBD2. This CDR3 has 16 residues. V lost 5 bases and J lost 1; bases outside the gene matches: 6. Germline V gene sequence: CDR1 MNHEY, CDR2 SMNVEV (reference sequence). The CDR3 loop reads CASSPTSGGPSYEQYV. The CDR3, as DNA: TGTGCCAGCAGTCCCACTAGCGGGGGGCCTTCCTACGAGCAGTACGTC.

Comments on this clone: Within the sample, other DNA sequences also encode this same CDR3. CDR3 DNA sequence: TGTGCCAGCAGCTTGGCGGGGTCCGGGGCCAACGTCCTGACTTTC. This gives the protein CASSLAGSGANVLTF. The V call is TRBV5-6, the J call TRBJ2-6; D is perhaps TRBD2 (5 bases). This CDR3 region has 15 residues. CDR1 is SGHDT, CDR2 YYEEEE, per germline. Trimming left V 0 bases short and J 4 bases short, with 8 bases between.

The V gene is TRBV6-5, the J gene TRBJ2-3, with D possibly matching TRBD1 (6 bases). Per the germline V gene, CDR1 is MNHEY and CDR2 is SVGAGI. Trimming removed 3 bases from V and 4 bases from J, with 17 bases in between. This CDR3 is 16 amino acids long. The CDR3 coding sequence is TGTGCCAGCAGTTATACAACAGGGTGGCAGGCAGATACGCAGTATTTT. Translated, it gives CASSYTTGWQADTQYF.

This chain joins TRBV7-8 and TRBJ1-5; the D is unclear. CDR1 and CDR2 from the germline V gene are SGHVS and FQNEAQ. Trimming shortened V by 4 bases and J by 9 bases, and 16 bases separated the two germline ends. The CDR3 length is 14 residues. CDR3: CASSSEGLGLPQHF. As DNA, the CDR3 is TGTGCCAGCAGCTCCGAAGGGCTGGGGTTGCCCCAGCATTTT.

The CDR3: CASSPREPGPSNQPQHF. CDR3 coding DNA: TGTGCCAGCAGCCCTCGGGAACCAGGCCCAAGCAATCAGCCCCAGCATTTT. This chain links TRBV21-1 with TRBJ1-5. TRBV21-1 is a known pseudogene. This CDR3 contains 17 residues.

This clone was counted only a few times. The chain employs TRBV30 and TRBJ2-2; 9 bases agree with TRBD1. V trimming: 3 bases; J trimming: 5 bases; junction bases outside the gene matches: 7. The germline CDR1 and CDR2 sequences are GTSNPN and SVGIG (reference sequence). The CDR3 sequence is 15 residues long. This CDR3 reads CAWRLRDRVTGELFF. DNA of the CDR3: TGTGCCTGGAGGCTCCGGGACAGGGTTACCGGGGAGCTGTTTTTT.

The sample holds one count of this clone. The J gene is TRBJ2-7, the V gene TRBV5-1; 7 positions match TRBD2. The germline V gene encodes CDR1 SGHRS and CDR2 YFSETQ. CDR3 size: 16 residues. V trimming: 0 bases; J trimming: 4 bases; junction bases outside the gene matches: 10. As DNA, the CDR3 is TGCGCCAGCAGCTTGGCCTTTGGCGGGGGAGCTTACGAGCAGTACTTC. Translation: CASSLAFGGGAYEQYF.

The chain couples TRBV5-1 to TRBJ1-1; D is ambiguous. CDR3 size: 18 residues. Trimming pared 1 base from V and 0 bases from J, leaving 19 bases between. Germline V CDR1 and CDR2: SGHRS, YFSETQ. CDR3 nucleotides: TGCGCCAGCAGCTTGACGACTCTCTCAACGCCTATGAACACTGAAGCTTTCTTT. Its protein product is CASSLTTLSTPMNTEAFF.

Of note for this clone: The sample carries other DNA sequences with the same CDR3. V is TRBV9 and J is TRBJ2-3; the D is unclear. Germline V gene data show CDR1 as SGDLS and CDR2 as YYNGEE. The V end lost 0 bases, the J end lost 3 bases, and 8 bases lay between the germline ends. This CDR3 has 14 residues. The DNA for the CDR3 is TGTGCCAGCAGCGTAGTTGAAGGGACAGATACGCAGTATTTT. Its translation is CASSVVEGTDTQYF.

The chain combines TRBV6-6 with TRBJ2-2; D might be TRBD2 (5 bases). The ends were cut back, 5 bases at V and 5 bases at J, with 9 bases in the middle. The CDR3 is made up of 13 amino acids. The germline V gene encodes CDR1 MNHNY and CDR2 SVGAGI (reference sequence). The CDR3 is CASSPRGTGELFF. The DNA of the CDR3 is TGTGCCAGCAGTCCCCGGGGAACCGGGGAGCTGTTTTTT.

V gene TRBV19 combines with J gene TRBJ2-7; the D call may be TRBD1 or TRBD2 (6 bases each). The germline V gene encodes CDR1 LNHDA and CDR2 SQIVND (reference sequence). V was trimmed by 3 bases and J by 6 bases, leaving 15 bases between them. The length of the CDR3 is 14 residues. DNA for the CDR3: TGTGCCAGTAGTATGGGGGCGGGGCTATCCGAGCAGTACTTC. Protein: CASSMGAGLSEQYF.

CDR3 sequence: CASSLIAGGAITQYF. In nucleotides, the CDR3 is TGTGCCAGCAGCTTAATAGCCGGGGGGGCGATTACGCAGTATTTT. V is TRBV11-2 and J is TRBJ2-3, with TRBD2 identical over 8 bases. V dropped 2 bases and J dropped 8; count of bases not matched to a gene: 9. The CDR3 length is 15 residues. Germline V gene lookup returns CDR1 SGHAT and CDR2 FQNNGV.

There are a few counts of this clone. The rearrangement joins TRBV7-6 to TRBJ1-1, with D uncertain. V was pared by 2 bases and J by 5 bases, with 6 bases between. Looked up from germline, CDR1 is SGHVS and CDR2 is FNYEAQ. This CDR3 has 12 residues. The chain's CDR3 is CASSLPGTEAFF. The CDR3 DNA reads as TGTGCCAGCAGCTTACCGGGGACTGAAGCTTTCTTT.

CDR3: CASSFAWTSGGQETQYF. CDR3 DNA sequence: TGCGCCAGCAGCTTTGCCTGGACTAGCGGGGGACAGGAGACCCAGTACTTC. This sequence joins TRBV5-1 and TRBJ2-5; 13 bases map to TRBD2. The CDR3 contains 17 residues. The germline V gene encodes CDR1 SGHRS and CDR2 YFSETQ. Unmatched junction bases numbered 9, after V lost 2 bases and J lost 5 bases.

This clone was seen a few times. The chain combines TRBV7-2 with TRBJ1-6; D is ambiguous. Germline CDR1 and CDR2: SGHTA and FQGNSA. The CDR3 spans 13 residues. V was pared by 3 bases and J by 9 bases, with 9 bases between. The CDR3 sequence is CASSFMTSSPLHF. In DNA form, the CDR3 reads TGTGCCAGCAGCTTCATGACAAGTTCACCCCTCCACTTT.